The 18 T cell receptor beta chains presented below share a single source sample, sequenced in a study of T cells in Graves' hyperthyroidism and ophthalmopathy. RNA transcripts yielded amplified TCR beta CDR3 regions. The TCR CDR3 first-round RT-PCR relied on the HTBI primer set. TCRdb reanalysed the multiplex PCR reads using MiXCR and keeps one entry per CDR3 protein. The data contain fewer than 550,000 distinct CDR3 sequences, more than 15% of them seen just once; the ten biggest clones take up approximately 7.5%. Specimen: blood. Receptor source: a woman aged 18-29 years with Graves' hyperthyroidism.

This clonotype was seen at least ten times. The chain has TRBV30 and TRBJ2-1, with D hard to call. V was clipped by 0 bases and J by 9 bases, with 6 bases between them. The CDR3 totals 11 residues. CDR1 is GTSNPN, CDR2 SVGIG, per germline (reference sequence). The CDR3 reads CAWSVALEQFF. CDR3 bases: TGTGCCTGGAGTGTTGCCCTTGAGCAGTTCTTC.

This clonotype was counted ten times or more. This chain links TRBV12-3 or TRBV12-4 with TRBJ2-3; TRBD2 matches 9 bases. V shed 9 bases and J 9 bases; nucleotides not matched to a gene: 13. The CDR3 loop spans 14 amino acids. CDR3 amino acids: CASHSGRTTGTQYF. The CDR3 nucleotides read TGTGCCAGTCATAGCGGGAGAACTACGGGCACGCAGTATTTT.

This clonotype was seen repeatedly, ten times or more. The V call is TRBV20-1, the J call TRBJ2-7, with D perhaps TRBD2 (6 bases). This CDR3 contains 12 residues. Trimming removed 5 bases from V and 6 bases from J, with 14 bases in between. The V gene's germline CDR1 is DFQATT and CDR2 SNEGSKA (reference sequence). CDR3 loop: CSAEGLGREQYF. The CDR3 bases are TGCAGTGCTGAGGGACTCGGGCGCGAGCAGTACTTC.

This clonotype was detected many times. This rearrangement joins TRBV18 to TRBJ1-6; D call uncertain. In germline, CDR1 is KGHSH, CDR2 LQKENI. The CDR3 runs 14 residues. The ends were cut back, 2 bases at V and 5 bases at J, with 7 bases in the middle. This CDR3 is CASSPGRHNSPLHF. The CDR3 DNA is TGTGCCAGCTCACCAGGGCGGCATAATTCACCCCTCCACTTT.

This clonotype was detected many times. The chain uses TRBV10-3 and TRBJ2-1; D tentatively reads TRBD1 or TRBD2 (5 bases each). The CDR3 totals 14 residues. Germline-derived CDR1 and CDR2 are ENHRY and SYGVKD. Trimming took 6 bases from V and 8 from J, leaving 17 bases between them. CDR3: CAIRPGTTGDEQFF. The CDR3 DNA reads TGTGCCATCAGACCGGGGACCACGGGCGATGAGCAGTTCTTC.

This clonotype showed up many times. The chain couples TRBV7-2 to TRBJ1-6; D gene ambiguous. Per germline, CDR1 SGHTA and CDR2 FQGNSA. The CDR3 runs 13 residues. V was cut by 3 bases and J by 6 bases, with 6 bases left in between. In nucleotides, the CDR3 is TGTGCCAGCAGCTTCATCGGTAATTCACCCCTCCACTTT. It translates to CASSFIGNSPLHF.

The rearrangement links TRBV5-8 to TRBJ1-5, with D perhaps matching TRBD1 (5 bases). The germline CDR1 and CDR2 sequences are SGHTS and YDEGEE. Trimming left V 2 bases short and J 0 bases short, with 9 bases between. The CDR3 has 15 residues. CDR3 region: CASSFGQLSNQPQHF. The CDR3 DNA sequence: TGTGCCAGCAGCTTTGGACAACTTAGCAATCAGCCCCAGCATTTT.

This clonotype was counted many times. The chain has TRBV12-3 or TRBV12-4 and TRBJ1-6; maybe TRBD1 (6 bases). The V end was cut by 6 bases, the J end by 9 bases, with 12 bases between. This CDR3 region has 13 residues. CDR3 sequence (DNA): TGTGCCAGCAGGCCCAACAGGGCTTCACCCCTCCACTTT. Residues: CASRPNRASPLHF.

This clonotype was seen at least ten times. The chain uses TRBV7-2 and TRBJ2-1; D is undetermined. This CDR3 has 15 amino acids. Germline values: CDR1 SGHTA, CDR2 FQGNSA. The germline V and J ends were trimmed by 1 base and 0 bases, with 7 bases remaining between them. The CDR3 nucleotides read TGTGCCAGCAGCTTAGTATGGGGCTCCTACAATGAGCAGTTCTTC. Amino acid sequence: CASSLVWGSYNEQFF. Full variable domain (rest looked up from reference TRBV7-2 and TRBJ2-1): GAGVSQSPSNKVTEKGKDVELRCDPISGHTALYWYRQSLGQGLEFLIYFQGNSAPDKSGLPSDRFSAERTGGSVSTLTIQRTQQEDSAVYLCASSLVWGSYNEQFFGPGTRLTVL.

The chain links TRBV20-1 to TRBJ2-1; 12 nucleotides agree with TRBD2. Germline V gene sequence: CDR1 DFQATT, CDR2 SNEGSKA (reference sequence). The CDR3 is 15 amino acids. V lost 7 bases and J lost 7; bases outside the gene matches: 11. DNA for the CDR3: TGCAGTGGACTAGCGGGAGTTAAAATTGCTAATGAGCAGTTCTTC. Protein sequence: CSGLAGVKIANEQFF.

This chain joins TRBV19 and TRBJ2-4, with TRBD1 matching 8 bases. Germline V gives CDR1 LNHDA, CDR2 SQIVND (reference sequence). The trim removed 5 bases at V and 4 bases at J, leaving 10 bases unmatched. The CDR3 is made up of 16 amino acids. The CDR3 region is CASSSRTGTRKNIQYF. The CDR3 nucleotides read TGTGCCAGTAGTTCTCGGACAGGGACAAGAAAAAACATTCAGTACTTC.

Many counts were recorded for this clonotype. The rearrangement links TRBV15 to TRBJ1-4, with unresolved D. Germline V CDR1 and CDR2: LNHNV, YYDKDF (reference sequence). The CDR3 is 17 residues long. Trimming cost V 5 bases and J 2 bases, with 18 bases left between them. In DNA form, the CDR3 reads TGTGCCACCAGCGCCTACTCGTGGCTCCGGACTAATGAAAAACTGTTTTTT. It is translated as CATSAYSWLRTNEKLFF.

This clonotype was counted at least ten times. The chain has TRBV7-3 and TRBJ2-4, with TRBD1 matching 9 bases. J was trimmed by 6 bases and V by 3 bases; bases with no gene match: 3. The germline V gene has CDR1 SGHTA and CDR2 FQGTGA. CDR3 size: 14 residues. CDR3 bases: TGTGCCAGCAGCTTGGGACAGGGTTCAAACATTCAGTACTTC. Protein: CASSLGQGSNIQYF. Drawing the rest from reference TRBV7-3 and TRBJ2-4, the complete variable domain is GAGVSQTPSNKVTEKGKYVELRCDPISGHTALYWYRQSLGQGPEFLIYFQGTGAADDSGLPNDRFFAVRPEGSVSTLKIQRTERGDSAVYLCASSLGQGSNIQYFGAGTRLSVL.

In its sample, this clonotype was seen many times. This chain joins TRBV11-3 and TRBJ2-2; D tentatively reads TRBD1 or TRBD2 (5 bases each). Germline V lookup: CDR1 SGHNT, CDR2 YENEEA. V lost 4 bases to trimming and J lost 3 bases, with 9 bases between them. The CDR3 sequence is 14 residues long. The chain's CDR3 is CASSSGAYTGELFF. The CDR3, as DNA: TGTGCCAGCAGCTCCGGGGCTTACACCGGGGAGCTGTTTTTT. The full variable domain, its missing parts supplied by reference TRBV11-3 and TRBJ2-2, is EAGVVQSPRYKIIEKKQPVAFWCNPISGHNTLYWYLQNLGQGPELLIRYENEEAVDDSQLPKDRFSAERLKGVDSTLKIQPAELGDSAVYLCASSSGAYTGELFFGEGSRLTVL.

The chain employs TRBV28 and TRBJ1-2; TRBD1 is a possible D gene (5 bases). The V gene lost 2 bases and the J gene lost 0 bases, with 10 bases spanning the gap. The CDR3 has 15 residues. Germline CDR1 reads MDHEN; CDR2 reads SYDVKM. The CDR3 sequence is CASSLVHRPNYGYTF. DNA for the CDR3: TGTGCCAGCAGTTTAGTTCACAGGCCTAACTATGGCTACACCTTC.

This clonotype was counted at least ten times. The chain couples TRBV7-9 to TRBJ2-1; possible D gene TRBD2, 6 bases. This CDR3 spans 14 amino acids. V lost 4 bases and J lost 4, with 11 bases in between. Germline V gene data show CDR1 as SEHNR and CDR2 as FQNEAQ (reference sequence). CDR3 sequence: CASSSGLKYNEQFF. The CDR3 coding sequence is TGTGCCAGCAGCTCGGGACTTAAGTACAATGAGCAGTTCTTC. The variable domain in full, completed from reference TRBV7-9 and TRBJ2-1, reads DTGVSQNPRHKITKRGQNVTFRCDPISEHNRLYWYRQTLGQGPEFLTYFQNEAQLEKSRLLSDRFSAERPKGSFSTLEIQRTEQGDSAMYLCASSSGLKYNEQFFGPGTRLTVL.

This chain links TRBV6-1 with TRBJ2-7; D not resolved. Per germline, CDR1 MNHNS and CDR2 SASEGT. CDR3 length: 14 amino acids. V lost 8 bases and J 4 bases, leaving 18 bases between the germline ends. The CDR3 DNA reads as TGTGCCAGCGGTGTGCCAGTCTATGGGTACGAGCAGTACTTC. It codes for CASGVPVYGYEQYF.

Only a few counts were recorded for this clonotype. The chain has TRBV12-3 or TRBV12-4 and TRBJ2-4; no reliable D call. The CDR3 length is 14 residues. V was clipped by 7 bases and J by 3 bases, with 13 bases between them. The CDR3 loop reads CASTLLLDKNIQYF. The CDR3 nucleotides read TGTGCCAGCACCCTTCTCCTAGACAAAAACATTCAGTACTTC.